Each of the 7 T cell receptor beta chains below was sequenced from the same sample in a study of neoadjuvant anti-PD-1 for oral cavity cancer. TCRdb keeps only in-frame clones here, not all; method: immunoSEQ multiplex PCR. The repertoire holds 15,000 to 20,000 clones, with approximately 70% as singletons. This material consisted of PBMCs, taken before nivolumab (anti-PD-1) treatment. The receptors originated from a person aged 35-80 years with oral cavity squamous cell carcinoma.

J is TRBJ2-1 and V is TRBV7-2; TRBD1 or TRBD2 may be the D gene (5 bases each). Germline assignment: CDR1 SGHTA and CDR2 FQGNSA. The V end was cut by 3 bases, the J end by 2 bases, with 14 bases between. The CDR3 sequence is 16 residues long. CDR3 region: CASSLARDAAYNEQFF. The CDR3 nucleotides read TGTGCCAGCAGCTTGGCTCGGGACGCTGCCTACAATGAGCAGTTCTTC.

The chain's CDR3 is CAISESSGTVYNEQFF. The CDR3 DNA reads as TGTGCCATCAGTGAGTCCTCCGGAACAGTGTACAATGAGCAGTTCTTC. V usage is TRBV10-3 and J usage is TRBJ2-1; no firm D call. The CDR3 is 16 residues long. The V gene's germline CDR1 is ENHRY and CDR2 SYGVKD. V was cut by 0 bases and J by 4 bases, with 13 bases left in between.

In this sample, this clone turned up a few times. The chain is built from TRBV7-9 and TRBJ1-2; unclear D gene. Per germline, CDR1 SEHNR and CDR2 FQNEAQ (reference sequence). The CDR3 runs to 11 residues. The V end lost 5 bases, the J end lost 10 bases, and 11 bases lay between the germline ends. The CDR3 sequence: CASSPQIDYTF. CDR3 DNA: TGTGCCAGCAGCCCTCAAATCGACTACACCTTC.

V usage is TRBV5-1 and J usage is TRBJ2-2; unclear D gene. Germline V gene sequence: CDR1 SGHRS, CDR2 YFSETQ. The CDR3 consists of 15 residues. Between the trimmed V and J ends, which lost 2 bases and 4 bases, there was a span of 12 bases. Written as DNA, the CDR3 is TGCGCCAGCAGCTTTGGGGTTGTGGGCACCGGGGAGCTGTTTTTT. Protein sequence: CASSFGVVGTGELFF.

V is TRBV27 and J is TRBJ2-1, with D possibly being TRBD1 (6 bases). This CDR3 has 14 residues. Germline assignment: CDR1 MNHEY and CDR2 SMNVEV (reference sequence). With 4 bases removed from V and 8 bases from J, the gap between germline ends came to 15 bases. CDR3 protein: CASSSPSRGHEQFF. In DNA, the CDR3 is TGTGCCAGCAGTTCGCCATCCAGGGGCCATGAGCAGTTCTTC.

The chain links TRBV29-1 to TRBJ2-3; no clear D. This CDR3 is 12 amino acids long. CDR1 and CDR2 from the germline V gene are SQVTM and ANQGSEA. Trimming cost V 8 bases and J 2 bases, with 11 bases left between them. CDR3 DNA sequence: TGCAGCTGGGTCCGGACCACAGATACGCAGTATTTT. Translated: CSWVRTTDTQYF.

The chain combines TRBV7-8 with TRBJ2-3; D might be TRBD1 or TRBD2, each matching 5 bases. The ends were cut back, 5 bases at V and 3 bases at J, with 12 bases in the middle. The CDR3 is made up of 14 amino acids. Germline values: CDR1 SGHVS, CDR2 FQNEAQ. CDR3 in DNA: TGTGCCAGCAGCCTCCGGGACCTAACAGATACGCAGTATTTT. This codes for CASSLRDLTDTQYF.